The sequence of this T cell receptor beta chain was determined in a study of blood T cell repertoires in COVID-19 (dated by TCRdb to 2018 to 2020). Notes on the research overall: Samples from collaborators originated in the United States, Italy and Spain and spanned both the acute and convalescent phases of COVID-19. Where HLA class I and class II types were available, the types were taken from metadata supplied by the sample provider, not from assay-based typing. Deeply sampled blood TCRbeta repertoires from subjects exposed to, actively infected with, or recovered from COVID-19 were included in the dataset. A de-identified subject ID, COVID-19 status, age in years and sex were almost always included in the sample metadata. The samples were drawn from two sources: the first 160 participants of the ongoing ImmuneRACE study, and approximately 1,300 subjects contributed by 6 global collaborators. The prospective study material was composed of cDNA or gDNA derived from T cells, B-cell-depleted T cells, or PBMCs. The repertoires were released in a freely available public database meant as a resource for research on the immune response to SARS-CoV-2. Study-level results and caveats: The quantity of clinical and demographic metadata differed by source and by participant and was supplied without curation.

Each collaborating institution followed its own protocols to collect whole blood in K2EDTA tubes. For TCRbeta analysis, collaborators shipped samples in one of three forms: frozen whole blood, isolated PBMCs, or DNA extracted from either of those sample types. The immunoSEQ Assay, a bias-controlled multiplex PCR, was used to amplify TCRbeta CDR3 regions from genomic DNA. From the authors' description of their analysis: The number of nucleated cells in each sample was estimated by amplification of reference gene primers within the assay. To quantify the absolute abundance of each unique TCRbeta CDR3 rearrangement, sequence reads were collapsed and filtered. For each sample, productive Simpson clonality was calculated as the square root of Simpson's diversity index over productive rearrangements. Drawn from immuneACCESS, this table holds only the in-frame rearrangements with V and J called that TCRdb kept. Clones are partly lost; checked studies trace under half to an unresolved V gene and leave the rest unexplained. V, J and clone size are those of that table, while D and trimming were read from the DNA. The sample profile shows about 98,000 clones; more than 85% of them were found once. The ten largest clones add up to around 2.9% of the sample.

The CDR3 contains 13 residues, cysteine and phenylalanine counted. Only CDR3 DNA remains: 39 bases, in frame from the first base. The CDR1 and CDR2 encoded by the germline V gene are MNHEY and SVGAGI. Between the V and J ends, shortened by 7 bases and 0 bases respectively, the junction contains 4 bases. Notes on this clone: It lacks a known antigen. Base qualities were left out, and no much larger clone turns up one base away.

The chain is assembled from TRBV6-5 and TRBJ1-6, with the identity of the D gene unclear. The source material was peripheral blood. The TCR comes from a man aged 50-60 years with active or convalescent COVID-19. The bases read TGTGCCAGCAAGAGCTCCTATAATTCACCCCTCCACTTT. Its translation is CASKSSYNSPLHF.